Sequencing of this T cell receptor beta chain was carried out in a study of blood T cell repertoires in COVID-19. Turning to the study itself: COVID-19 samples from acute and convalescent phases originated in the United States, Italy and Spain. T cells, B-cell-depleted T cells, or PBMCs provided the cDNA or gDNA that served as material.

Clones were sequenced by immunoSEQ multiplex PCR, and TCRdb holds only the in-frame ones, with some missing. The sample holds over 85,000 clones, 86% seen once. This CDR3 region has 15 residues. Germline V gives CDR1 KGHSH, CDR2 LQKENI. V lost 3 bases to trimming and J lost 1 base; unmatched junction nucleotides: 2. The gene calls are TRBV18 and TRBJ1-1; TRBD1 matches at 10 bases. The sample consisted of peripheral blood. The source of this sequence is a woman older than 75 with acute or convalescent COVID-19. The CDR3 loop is CASSPGTGANTEAFF. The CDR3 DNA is TGTGCCAGCTCACCGGGGACAGGGGCGAACACTGAAGCTTTCTTT.